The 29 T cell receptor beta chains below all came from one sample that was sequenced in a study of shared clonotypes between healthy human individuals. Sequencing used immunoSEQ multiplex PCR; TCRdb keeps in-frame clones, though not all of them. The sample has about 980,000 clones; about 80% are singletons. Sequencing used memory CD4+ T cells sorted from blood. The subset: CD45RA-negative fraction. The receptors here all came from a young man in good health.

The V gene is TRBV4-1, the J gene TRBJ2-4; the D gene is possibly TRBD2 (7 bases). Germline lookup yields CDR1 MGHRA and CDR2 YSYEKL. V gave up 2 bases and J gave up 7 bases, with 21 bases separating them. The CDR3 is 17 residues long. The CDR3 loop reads CASSQTPVTGGPNIQYF. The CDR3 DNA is TGCGCCAGCAGCCAAACCCCCGTCACGGGGGGCCCGAACATTCAGTACTTC.

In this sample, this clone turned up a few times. CDR3 sequence: CASSPGQIIGYTF. In DNA, the CDR3 is TGCGCCAGCAGCCCCGGACAGATCATCGGCTACACCTTC. The chain joins TRBV5-1 to TRBJ1-2; D possibly corresponds to TRBD1 (6 bases). Trimming removed 4 bases at V and 8 bases at J, with 15 bases between. The CDR3 is made up of 13 amino acids. Germline lookup yields CDR1 SGHRS and CDR2 YFSETQ.

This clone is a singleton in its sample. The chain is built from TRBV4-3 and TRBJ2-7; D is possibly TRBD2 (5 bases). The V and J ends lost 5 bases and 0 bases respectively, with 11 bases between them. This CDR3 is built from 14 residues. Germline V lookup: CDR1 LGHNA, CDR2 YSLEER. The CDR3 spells CASSSELGSYEQYF. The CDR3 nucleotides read TGCGCCAGCAGCTCCGAACTAGGCTCCTACGAGCAGTACTTC.

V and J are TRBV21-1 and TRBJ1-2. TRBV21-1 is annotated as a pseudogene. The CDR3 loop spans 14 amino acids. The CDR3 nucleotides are TGTGCCCTCCGGGAGGGACTCTCGGGATATGGCTACACCTTC. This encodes CALREGLSGYGYTF.

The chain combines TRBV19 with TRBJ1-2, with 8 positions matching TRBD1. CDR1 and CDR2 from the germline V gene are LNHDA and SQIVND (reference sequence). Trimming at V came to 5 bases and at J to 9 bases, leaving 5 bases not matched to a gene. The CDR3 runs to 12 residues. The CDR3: CASSDRGASYTF. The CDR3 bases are TGTGCCAGTAGTGACAGGGGCGCGAGCTACACCTTC.

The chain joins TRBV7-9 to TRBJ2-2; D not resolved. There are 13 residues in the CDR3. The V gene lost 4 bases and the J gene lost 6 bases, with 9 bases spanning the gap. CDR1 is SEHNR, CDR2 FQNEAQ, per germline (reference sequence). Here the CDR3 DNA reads TGTGCCAGCAGCTACCCGCATGCCGGGGAGCTGTTTTTT. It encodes CASSYPHAGELFF.

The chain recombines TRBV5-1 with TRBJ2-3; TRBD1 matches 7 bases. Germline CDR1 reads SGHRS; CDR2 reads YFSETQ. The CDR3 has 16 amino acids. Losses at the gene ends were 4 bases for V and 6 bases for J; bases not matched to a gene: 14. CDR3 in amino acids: CASSPGQVQQTDTQYF. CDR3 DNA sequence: TGCGCCAGCAGCCCAGGACAGGTCCAGCAGACGGATACGCAGTATTTT.

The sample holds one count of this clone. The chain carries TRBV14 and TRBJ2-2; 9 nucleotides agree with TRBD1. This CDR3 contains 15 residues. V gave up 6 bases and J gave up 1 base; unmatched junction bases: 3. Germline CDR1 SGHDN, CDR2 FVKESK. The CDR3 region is CASRAGQGNTGELFF. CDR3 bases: TGTGCCAGCAGAGCGGGACAGGGGAACACCGGGGAGCTGTTTTTT.

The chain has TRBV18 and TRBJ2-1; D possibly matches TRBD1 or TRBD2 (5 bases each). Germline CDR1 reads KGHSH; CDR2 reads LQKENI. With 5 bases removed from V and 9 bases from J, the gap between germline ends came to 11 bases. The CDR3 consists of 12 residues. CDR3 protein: CASSTGTSEQFF. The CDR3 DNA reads TGTGCCAGCTCAACCGGGACGAGTGAGCAGTTCTTC.

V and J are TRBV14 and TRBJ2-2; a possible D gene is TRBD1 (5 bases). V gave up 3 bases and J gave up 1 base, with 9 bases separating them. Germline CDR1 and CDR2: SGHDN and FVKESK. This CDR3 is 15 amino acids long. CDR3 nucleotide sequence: TGTGCCAGCAGCCATCGCGGACAGAACACCGGGGAGCTGTTTTTT. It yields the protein CASSHRGQNTGELFF. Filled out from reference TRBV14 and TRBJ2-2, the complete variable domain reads EAGVTQFPSHSVIEKGQTVTLRCDPISGHDNLYWYRRVMGKEIKFLLHFVKESKQDESGMPNNRFLAERTGGTYSTLKVQPAELEDSGVYFCASSHRGQNTGELFFGEGSRLTVL.

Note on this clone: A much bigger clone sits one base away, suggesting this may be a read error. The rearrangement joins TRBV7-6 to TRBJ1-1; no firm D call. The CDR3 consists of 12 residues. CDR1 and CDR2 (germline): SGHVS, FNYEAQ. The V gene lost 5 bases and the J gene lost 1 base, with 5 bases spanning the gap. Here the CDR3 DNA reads TGTGCCAGCAGCCAATCGAACACTGAAGCTTTCTTT. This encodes CASSQSNTEAFF.

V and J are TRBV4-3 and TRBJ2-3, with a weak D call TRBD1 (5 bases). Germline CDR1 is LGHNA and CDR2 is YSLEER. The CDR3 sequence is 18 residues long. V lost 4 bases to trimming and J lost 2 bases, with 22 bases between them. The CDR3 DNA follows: TGCGCCAGCAGCCCCTCCCGGCAGGGTAGATCTCTCACAGATACGCAGTATTTT. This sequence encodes CASSPSRQGRSLTDTQYF.

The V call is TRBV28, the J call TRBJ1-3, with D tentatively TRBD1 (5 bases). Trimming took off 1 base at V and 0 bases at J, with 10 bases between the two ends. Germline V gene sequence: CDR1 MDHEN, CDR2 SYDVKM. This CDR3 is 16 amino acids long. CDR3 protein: CASSLFAQASGNTIYF. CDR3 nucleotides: TGTGCCAGCAGTTTATTCGCACAGGCCTCTGGAAACACCATATATTTT.

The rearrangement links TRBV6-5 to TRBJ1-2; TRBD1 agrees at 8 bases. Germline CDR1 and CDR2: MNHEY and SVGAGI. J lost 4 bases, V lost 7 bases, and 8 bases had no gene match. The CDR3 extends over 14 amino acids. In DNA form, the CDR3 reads TGTGCCAGCACCCGAGGGGGACAGGTCTATGGCTACACCTTC. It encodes CASTRGGQVYGYTF.

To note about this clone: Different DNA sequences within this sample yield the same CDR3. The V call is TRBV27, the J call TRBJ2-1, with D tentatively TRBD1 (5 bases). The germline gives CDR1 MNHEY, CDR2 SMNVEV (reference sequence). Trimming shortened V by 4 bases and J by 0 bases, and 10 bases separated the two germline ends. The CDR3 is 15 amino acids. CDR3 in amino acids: CASSSDRGSYNEQFF. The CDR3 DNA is TGTGCCAGCAGTTCTGACAGAGGCTCCTACAATGAGCAGTTCTTC.

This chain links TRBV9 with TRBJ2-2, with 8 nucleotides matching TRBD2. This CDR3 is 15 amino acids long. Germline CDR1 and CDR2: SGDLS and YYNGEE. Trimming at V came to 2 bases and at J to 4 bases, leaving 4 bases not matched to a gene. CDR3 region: CASSVWTSPTGELFF. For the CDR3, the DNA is TGTGCCAGCAGCGTGTGGACTAGCCCCACCGGGGAGCTGTTTTTT.

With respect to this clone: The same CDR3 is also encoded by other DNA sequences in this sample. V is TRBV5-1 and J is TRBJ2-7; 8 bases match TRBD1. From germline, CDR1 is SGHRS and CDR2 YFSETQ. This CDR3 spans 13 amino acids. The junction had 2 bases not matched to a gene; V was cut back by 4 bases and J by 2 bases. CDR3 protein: CASSPDRAYEQYF. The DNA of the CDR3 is TGCGCCAGCAGCCCGGACAGGGCCTACGAGCAGTACTTC.

The CDR3 loop is CASGLVQYRCGQYF. The CDR3 nucleotides are TGTGCTAGTGGTTTGGTACAGTACAGGTGTGGGCAGTATTTT. The chain joins TRBV12-5 to TRBJ2-3; TRBD1 might be the D (5 bases). The CDR3 runs 14 residues. The V end was cut by 0 bases, the J end by 11 bases, with 15 bases between. Germline-derived CDR1 and CDR2 are LGHNT and FRNRAP.

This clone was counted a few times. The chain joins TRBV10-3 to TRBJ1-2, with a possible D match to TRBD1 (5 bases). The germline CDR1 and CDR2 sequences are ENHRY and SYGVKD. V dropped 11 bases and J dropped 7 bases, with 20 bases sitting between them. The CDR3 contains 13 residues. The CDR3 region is CAAMGREVGGYTF. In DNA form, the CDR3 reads TGTGCCGCCATGGGGCGGGAGGTTGGTGGCTACACCTTC.

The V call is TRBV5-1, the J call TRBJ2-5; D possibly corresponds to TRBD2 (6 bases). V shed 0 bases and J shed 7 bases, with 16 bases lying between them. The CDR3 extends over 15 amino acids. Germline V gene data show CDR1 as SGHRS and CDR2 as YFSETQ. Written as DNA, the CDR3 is TGCGCCAGCAGCTTGGATGCGGGAAGCTGGGGGACCCAGTACTTC. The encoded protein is CASSLDAGSWGTQYF.

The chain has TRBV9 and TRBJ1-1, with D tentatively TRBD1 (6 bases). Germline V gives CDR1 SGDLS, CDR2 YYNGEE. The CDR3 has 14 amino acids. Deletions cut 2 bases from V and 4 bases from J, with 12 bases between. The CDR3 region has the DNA TGTGCCAGCAGCGTCTGGACAGAGGGCACTGAAGCTTTCTTT. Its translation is CASSVWTEGTEAFF. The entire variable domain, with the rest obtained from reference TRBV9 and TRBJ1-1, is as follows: DSGVTQTPKHLITATGQRVTLRCSPRSGDLSVYWYQQSLDQGLQFLIQYYNGEERAKGNILERFSAQQFPDLHSELNLSSLELGDSALYFCASSVWTEGTEAFFGQGTRLTVV.

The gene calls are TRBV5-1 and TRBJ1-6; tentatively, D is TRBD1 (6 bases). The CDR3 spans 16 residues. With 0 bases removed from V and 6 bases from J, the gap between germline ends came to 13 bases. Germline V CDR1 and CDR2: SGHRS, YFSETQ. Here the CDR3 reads CASSLVGGESNSPLHF. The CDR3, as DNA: TGCGCCAGCAGCTTGGTAGGGGGTGAGAGTAATTCACCCCTCCACTTT.

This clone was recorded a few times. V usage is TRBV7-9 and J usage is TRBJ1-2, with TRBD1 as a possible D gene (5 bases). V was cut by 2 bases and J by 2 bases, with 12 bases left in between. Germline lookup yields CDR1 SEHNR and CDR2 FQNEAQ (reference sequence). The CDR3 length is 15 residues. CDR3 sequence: CASSLMSGGNYGYTF. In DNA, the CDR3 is TGTGCCAGCAGCTTAATGTCTGGGGGAAACTATGGCTACACCTTC.

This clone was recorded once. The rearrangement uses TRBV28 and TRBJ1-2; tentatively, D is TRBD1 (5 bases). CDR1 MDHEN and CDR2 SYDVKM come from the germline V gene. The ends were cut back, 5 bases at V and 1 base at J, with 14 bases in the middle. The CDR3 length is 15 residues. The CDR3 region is CASSPPPGDNYGYTF. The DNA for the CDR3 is TGTGCCAGCAGTCCCCCCCCGGGGGATAACTATGGCTACACCTTC.

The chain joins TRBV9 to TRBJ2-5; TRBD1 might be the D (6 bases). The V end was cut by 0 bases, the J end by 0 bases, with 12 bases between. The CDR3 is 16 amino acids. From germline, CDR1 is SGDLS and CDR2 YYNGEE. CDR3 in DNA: TGTGCCAGCAGCGTAGAGGACAGACCCCACCAAGAGACCCAGTACTTC. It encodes CASSVEDRPHQETQYF. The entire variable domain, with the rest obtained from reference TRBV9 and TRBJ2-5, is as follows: DSGVTQTPKHLITATGQRVTLRCSPRSGDLSVYWYQQSLDQGLQFLIQYYNGEERAKGNILERFSAQQFPDLHSELNLSSLELGDSALYFCASSVEDRPHQETQYFGPGTRLLVL.

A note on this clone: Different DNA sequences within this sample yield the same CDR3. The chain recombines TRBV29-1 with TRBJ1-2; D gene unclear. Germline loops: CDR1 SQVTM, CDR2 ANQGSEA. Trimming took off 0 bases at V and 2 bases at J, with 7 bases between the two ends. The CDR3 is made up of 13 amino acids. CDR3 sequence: CSVEEGRNYGYTF. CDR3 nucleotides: TGCAGCGTTGAAGAAGGGAGGAACTATGGCTACACCTTC.

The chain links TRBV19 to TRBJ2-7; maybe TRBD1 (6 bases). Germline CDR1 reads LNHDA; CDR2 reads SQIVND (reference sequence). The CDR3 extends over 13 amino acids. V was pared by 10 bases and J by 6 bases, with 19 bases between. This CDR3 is CATKGEKTTEQYF. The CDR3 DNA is TGTGCCACCAAGGGGGAGAAAACGACCGAGCAGTACTTC.

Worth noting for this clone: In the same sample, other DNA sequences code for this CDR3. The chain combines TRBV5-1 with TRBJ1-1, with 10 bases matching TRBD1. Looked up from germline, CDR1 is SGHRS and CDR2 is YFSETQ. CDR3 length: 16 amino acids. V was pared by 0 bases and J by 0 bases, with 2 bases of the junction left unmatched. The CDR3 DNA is TGCGCCAGCAGCTTGGGACAGGGGGCGATGAACACTGAAGCTTTCTTT. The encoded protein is CASSLGQGAMNTEAFF.

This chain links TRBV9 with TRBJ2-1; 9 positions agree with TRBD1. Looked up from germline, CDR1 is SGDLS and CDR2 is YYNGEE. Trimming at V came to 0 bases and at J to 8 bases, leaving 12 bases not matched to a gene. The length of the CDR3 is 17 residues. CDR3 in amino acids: CASSVAPPDRGKHEQFF. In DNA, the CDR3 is TGTGCCAGCAGCGTAGCGCCCCCGGACAGGGGCAAGCATGAGCAGTTCTTC. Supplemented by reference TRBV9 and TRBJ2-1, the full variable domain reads DSGVTQTPKHLITATGQRVTLRCSPRSGDLSVYWYQQSLDQGLQFLIQYYNGEERAKGNILERFSAQQFPDLHSELNLSSLELGDSALYFCASSVAPPDRGKHEQFFGPGTRLTVL.